Below are 27 T cell receptor beta chains sequenced from a single sample in a study of post-analysis software for immune sequencing data. Study-wide results and limits: Elevated frequency relative to controls characterized roughly five TRBV segments in patients, TRBV5-6, TRBV5-1 and TRBV20-1 among them.

Incorporated into the TCR beta cDNA libraries were unique molecular identifiers, which served to reduce PCR and sequencing biases. Each CDR3 protein gets one entry after TCRdb re-called the PCR reads with MiXCR. The sample consists of some 500,000 distinct CDR3 sequences, roughly 45% of them appearing once. These receptors' targets are unknown. The sample was blood. The receptors come from a girl between 10 and 17 years old with multiple sclerosis.

This clonotype was seen a few times. The CDR3 DNA follows: TGCAGTGCGCGGGACCGATCTTCAGATACGCAGTATTTT. Translated: CSARDRSSDTQYF. The chain combines TRBV20-1 with TRBJ2-3, with D possibly TRBD2 on 6 matching bases. V was trimmed by 6 bases and J by 4 bases, leaving 14 bases between them. Looked up from germline, CDR1 is DFQATT and CDR2 is SNEGSKA (reference sequence). This CDR3 has 13 residues.

This chain uses TRBV15 with TRBJ1-4; perhaps TRBD1 as D (5 bases). The V end was cut by 5 bases, the J end by 5 bases, with 15 bases between. Germline V gives CDR1 LNHNV, CDR2 YYDKDF (reference sequence). There are 15 residues in the CDR3. The CDR3 DNA sequence: TGTGCCACCAGCGGACACGTCCTCCAAAATGAAAAACTGTTTTTT. Protein: CATSGHVLQNEKLFF.

The CDR3 here is CASSSDRPNNEQFF. The CDR3 DNA follows: TGTGCCAGCTCATCGGACAGGCCCAACAATGAGCAGTTCTTC. The chain links TRBV18 to TRBJ2-1; 7 nucleotides match TRBD1. CDR1 KGHSH and CDR2 LQKENI come from the germline V gene. The V and J ends lost 5 bases and 5 bases, in that order; junction bases with no gene match: 6. The CDR3 runs to 14 residues. Variable domain in full (rest from reference TRBV18 and TRBJ2-1): NAGVMQNPRHLVRRRGQEARLRCSPMKGHSHVYWYRQLPEEGLKFMVYLQKENIIDESGMPKERFSAEFPKEGPSILRIQQVVRGDSAAYFCASSSDRPNNEQFFGPGTRLTVL.

The chain couples TRBV7-9 to TRBJ2-5; maybe TRBD1 (6 bases). The germline V gene has CDR1 SEHNR and CDR2 FQNEAQ (reference sequence). V lost 4 bases, J lost 3 bases, and 15 bases lay in between. The CDR3 loop spans 15 amino acids. CDR3 in amino acids: CASSSDITGKETQYF. Here the CDR3 DNA reads TGTGCCAGCAGCTCGGACATAACAGGGAAAGAGACCCAGTACTTC.

The chain couples TRBV10-3 to TRBJ2-1; D not certain. The CDR3 sequence is 13 residues long. V was trimmed by 6 bases and J by 5 bases, leaving 11 bases between them. Looked up from germline, CDR1 is ENHRY and CDR2 is SYGVKD. CDR3 amino acids: CAIRAQLNNEQFF. CDR3 nucleotide sequence: TGTGCCATCAGAGCCCAACTAAACAATGAGCAGTTCTTC.

V gene TRBV28 combines with J gene TRBJ2-1; 10 bases are a match to TRBD1. V lost 2 bases and J lost 9; bases outside the gene matches: 10. This CDR3 region has 16 residues. CDR1 is MDHEN and CDR2 is SYDVKM in the germline V gene. DNA of the CDR3: TGTGCCAGCAGTTTAATCCTAGGACAGGGGGTTGGTGAGCAGTTCTTC. This sequence encodes CASSLILGQGVGEQFF.

This chain uses TRBV3-1 with TRBJ1-1; tentative D call: TRBD1 (6 bases). V was clipped by 4 bases and J by 4 bases, with 13 bases between them. The CDR3 has 14 residues. The germline CDR1 and CDR2 sequences are LGHDT and YNNKEL (reference sequence). CDR3: CASSPWDTSTEAFF. As DNA, the CDR3 is TGTGCCAGCAGCCCCTGGGACACTTCCACTGAAGCTTTCTTT.

This clonotype was seen repeatedly, ten times or more. The chain has TRBV18 and TRBJ2-3; TRBD1 is a possible D gene (5 bases). The CDR3 is made up of 17 amino acids. V was shortened by 3 bases and J by 1 base, with 17 bases between the two germline ends. The germline gives CDR1 KGHSH, CDR2 LQKENI. The CDR3 DNA reads as TGTGCCAGCTCACCCGATTTGTGGGGCGACGGCACAGATACGCAGTATTTT. Translating it yields CASSPDLWGDGTDTQYF.

In the case of this clonotype: A read error may account for a junction end that differs from germline. This rearrangement joins TRBV6-6 to TRBJ1-2, with TRBD1 matching over 7 bases. Germline loops: CDR1 MNHNY, CDR2 SVGAGI (reference sequence). This CDR3 comprises 15 residues. CDR3: CACSRQGGSNYGYTF. Here the CDR3 DNA reads TGTGCCTGCAGCCGACAGGGTGGTTCCAACTATGGCTACACCTTC.

This clonotype was seen only a few times. The chain links TRBV3-1 to TRBJ2-1; 11 positions match TRBD2. Losses at the gene ends were 9 bases for V and 7 bases for J; bases not matched to a gene: 17. Germline V gives CDR1 LGHDT, CDR2 YNNKEL (reference sequence). This CDR3 comprises 17 residues. DNA for the CDR3: TGTGCCAGTCGCCTACTAGCGGGAGTTTGTATATCAAATGAGCAGTTCTTC. Residues: CASRLLAGVCISNEQFF.

The chain joins TRBV5-1 to TRBJ2-7; 12 nucleotides agree with TRBD1. The CDR3 is made up of 15 amino acids. From germline, CDR1 is SGHRS and CDR2 YFSETQ. V was clipped by 4 bases and J by 6 bases; unmatched bases: 8. The CDR3 region has the DNA TGCGCCAGCAGCGATACCGGGACAGGGGGCCTCGAGCAGTACTTC. The encoded protein is CASSDTGTGGLEQYF.

The V call is TRBV11-2, the J call TRBJ2-7, with no clear D. CDR1 and CDR2 from the germline V gene are SGHAT and FQNNGV. Trimming removed 5 bases at V and 0 bases at J, with 11 bases between. This CDR3 is 14 amino acids long. The CDR3 spells CASSPRWDSYEQYF. DNA of the CDR3: TGTGCCAGCAGCCCACGCTGGGACTCCTACGAGCAGTACTTC. Combining the CDR3 with reference TRBV11-2 and TRBJ2-7 gives the whole variable domain EAGVAQSPRYKIIEKRQSVAFWCNPISGHATLYWYQQILGQGPKLLIQFQNNGVVDDSQLPKDRFSAERLKGVDSTLKIQPAKLEDSAVYLCASSPRWDSYEQYFGPGTRLTVT.

The V and J genes are TRBV5-1 and TRBJ2-3; tentatively, D is TRBD2 (6 bases). Trimming removed 3 bases at V and 1 base at J, with 12 bases between. Germline V CDR1 and CDR2: SGHRS, YFSETQ. This CDR3 comprises 15 residues. The CDR3 protein is CASSSAASGTDTQYF. In nucleotides, the CDR3 is TGCGCCAGCAGCTCCGCGGCTAGCGGCACAGATACGCAGTATTTT.

This clonotype turned up a few times. This chain connects TRBV5-1 to TRBJ2-1, with D possibly TRBD1 on 5 matching bases. V dropped 3 bases and J dropped 4 bases, with 8 bases sitting between them. Germline lookup yields CDR1 SGHRS and CDR2 YFSETQ. The CDR3 length is 13 residues. CDR3 nucleotide sequence: TGCGCCAGCAGCTACGACAGATACAATGAGCAGTTCTTC. It yields the protein CASSYDRYNEQFF.

This clonotype appeared a few times. V and J are TRBV7-2 and TRBJ2-7, with 10 bases fitting TRBD2. This CDR3 is 16 amino acids long. With 5 bases clipped from V and 2 bases from J, the junction kept 9 bases outside the gene matches. Looked up from germline, CDR1 is SGHTA and CDR2 is FQGNSA. The CDR3 region has the DNA TGTGCCAGCAGCCTCTCCGGACTAGCGGCCCCCTACGAGCAGTACTTC. Translated: CASSLSGLAAPYEQYF.

V and J are TRBV28 and TRBJ2-7; D possibly corresponds to TRBD2 (5 bases). Germline lookup yields CDR1 MDHEN and CDR2 SYDVKM. The CDR3 runs to 17 residues. V lost 4 bases, J lost 0 bases, and 19 bases lay in between. The CDR3 DNA follows: TGTGCCAGCAGTTCGCCACTAGACCTGCTACTCTCCTACGAGCAGTACTTC. Amino acid sequence: CASSSPLDLLLSYEQYF.

There are a few counts of this clonotype. This chain links TRBV20-1 with TRBJ2-7, with TRBD2 as a possible D gene (6 bases). From germline, CDR1 is DFQATT and CDR2 SNEGSKA (reference sequence). There are 13 residues in the CDR3. The V gene lost 3 bases and the J gene lost 0 bases, with 9 bases spanning the gap. The CDR3 bases are TGCAGTGCTAGTTGGAGGGGCTCCTACGAGCAGTACTTC. Translating it yields CSASWRGSYEQYF.

Remarks on this clonotype: Germline is not matched at one junction end, which may reflect a read error. The chain joins TRBV28 to TRBJ2-7; unclear D gene. This CDR3 has 11 residues. Germline assignment: CDR1 MDHEN and CDR2 SYDVKM. The CDR3 coding sequence is TGTGCCGGCAGCAAATCCTACGAGCAGTACTTC. This sequence encodes CAGSKSYEQYF.

The rearrangement uses TRBV28 and TRBJ2-1, with 7 bases matching TRBD2. CDR1 and CDR2 (germline): MDHEN, SYDVKM. The V and J ends lost 10 bases and 1 base, in that order; junction bases with no gene match: 13. The length of the CDR3 is 16 residues. The CDR3 region is CATYRWTSKSYNEQFF. DNA for the CDR3: TGTGCCACCTACCGGTGGACTAGTAAGTCCTACAATGAGCAGTTCTTC.

The rearrangement uses TRBV6-5 and TRBJ2-1, with a tentative D call TRBD1 (5 bases). V lost 7 bases, J lost 8 bases, and 9 bases lay in between. The CDR3 covers 11 residues. Per the germline V gene, CDR1 is MNHEY and CDR2 is SVGAGI. CDR3 region: CASTQGYEQFF. Written as DNA, the CDR3 is TGTGCCAGCACCCAGGGTTATGAGCAGTTCTTC.

There are a few counts of this clonotype. The gene calls are TRBV18 and TRBJ2-7, with TRBD1 matching over 9 bases. Germline V CDR1 and CDR2: KGHSH, LQKENI. The CDR3 spans 14 residues. V lost 2 bases to trimming and J lost 5 bases; unmatched junction nucleotides: 4. The CDR3 DNA sequence: TGTGCCAGCTCACCATCCGGGACAGGGAACGAGCAGTACTTC. Translating it yields CASSPSGTGNEQYF.

This clonotype was picked up one time. The J gene is TRBJ1-1, the V gene TRBV7-2, with TRBD1 as a possible D gene (6 bases). The CDR3 has 12 amino acids. CDR1 is SGHTA and CDR2 is FQGNSA in the germline V gene. The V gene lost 3 bases and the J gene lost 7 bases, with 9 bases spanning the gap. Here the CDR3 reads CASSFRDIEAFF. DNA of the CDR3: TGTGCCAGCAGCTTCCGGGACATTGAAGCTTTCTTT.

This clonotype appeared once. The chain joins TRBV7-2 to TRBJ2-1, with a tentative D call TRBD2 (6 bases). Trimming pared 5 bases from V and 5 bases from J, leaving 19 bases between. The CDR3 consists of 16 residues. Germline V gene sequence: CDR1 SGHTA, CDR2 FQGNSA. CDR3 DNA: TGTGCCAGCAGCCCCGTCGGAGGGGAGACCCACAATGAGCAGTTCTTC. It translates to CASSPVGGETHNEQFF. Full variable domain (missing parts from reference TRBV7-2 and TRBJ2-1): GAGVSQSPSNKVTEKGKDVELRCDPISGHTALYWYRQSLGQGLEFLIYFQGNSAPDKSGLPSDRFSAERTGGSVSTLTIQRTQQEDSAVYLCASSPVGGETHNEQFFGPGTRLTVL.

The chain has TRBV19 and TRBJ2-1, with a tentative D call TRBD2 (6 bases). This CDR3 spans 16 amino acids. V was clipped by 4 bases and J by 6 bases, with 19 bases between them. The germline gives CDR1 LNHDA, CDR2 SQIVND (reference sequence). This chain's CDR3 is CASSTRRGRVGNEQFF. CDR3 coding DNA: TGTGCCAGTAGTACTCGGAGGGGTAGGGTTGGCAATGAGCAGTTCTTC.

V usage is TRBV12-3 or TRBV12-4 and J usage is TRBJ2-3; tentative D call: TRBD2 (5 bases). V lost 4 bases and J 0 bases, leaving 8 bases between the germline ends. The length of the CDR3 is 14 residues. CDR3 loop: CASSSGMSTDTQYF. The CDR3 region has the DNA TGTGCCAGCAGTTCCGGGATGAGCACAGATACGCAGTATTTT.

The sample holds a few counts of this clonotype. V is TRBV29-1 and J is TRBJ2-7; possible D gene TRBD1, 6 bases. This CDR3 is built from 13 residues. V dropped 2 bases and J dropped 3 bases, with 11 bases sitting between them. Germline CDR1 reads SQVTM; CDR2 reads ANQGSEA. In DNA form, the CDR3 reads TGCAGCGTTGAATATGGGACAAGCTACGAGCAGTACTTC. Its translation is CSVEYGTSYEQYF.

The chain is built from TRBV4-3 and TRBJ2-7; 10 bases fit TRBD1. Per the germline V gene, CDR1 is LGHNA and CDR2 is YSLEER. Trimming removed 3 bases from V and 4 bases from J; junction bases left unmatched: 6. This CDR3 region has 15 residues. CDR3 region: CASSQLGTGEYEQYF. CDR3 bases: TGCGCCAGCAGCCAGCTCGGGACAGGGGAATACGAGCAGTACTTC.